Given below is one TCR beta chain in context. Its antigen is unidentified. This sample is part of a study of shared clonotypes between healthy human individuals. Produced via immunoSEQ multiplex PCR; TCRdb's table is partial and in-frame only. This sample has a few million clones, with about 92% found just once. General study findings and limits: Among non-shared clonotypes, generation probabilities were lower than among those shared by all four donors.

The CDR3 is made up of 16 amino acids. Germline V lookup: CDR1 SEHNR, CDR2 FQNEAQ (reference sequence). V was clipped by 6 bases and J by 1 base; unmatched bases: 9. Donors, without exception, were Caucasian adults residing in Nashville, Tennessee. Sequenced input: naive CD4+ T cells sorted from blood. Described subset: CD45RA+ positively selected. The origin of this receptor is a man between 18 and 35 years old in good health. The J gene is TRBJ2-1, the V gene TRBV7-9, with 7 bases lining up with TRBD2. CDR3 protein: CASRDGWRGSYNEQFF. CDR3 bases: TGTGCCAGCAGGGATGGCTGGCGGGGGTCCTACAATGAGCAGTTCTTC.